The sequence of this T cell receptor (beta chain) was determined in a study of blood T cells in healthy people across ages. Points from the study as a whole: Strong correlation existed between TCR beta diversity and naive T cell percentage. Fewer expanded clones and more diversity marked long-lived versus aged donors. The authors considered diversity estimates from one million T cells to be underestimates.

This clonotype was observed a few times. Its specificity is unknown. A J-beta primer mix and a sample-barcoded 5' primer were used in a second PCR of about 7 to 12 cycles. Using its own MiXCR run on the 5' RACE reads, TCRdb lists one record per CDR3 protein. The sample contains approximately 900,000 distinct CDR3 sequences, roughly 50% of which appear only once. Unmatched junction bases numbered 5, after V lost 5 bases and J lost 4 bases. This CDR3 spans 14 amino acids. Germline V gene data show CDR1 as SGDLS and CDR2 as YYNGEE. The sample comprised blood. This sequence joins TRBV9 and TRBJ1-2; 10 bases align to TRBD1. This sequence originates from a man aged 30 to 45 in good health. The CDR3 region is CASRMGQGSYGYTF. The CDR3 nucleotides read TGTGCCAGCAGAATGGGACAGGGGTCCTATGGCTACACCTTC.